The entry below describes one T cell receptor (beta chain). As yet, its antigen is unknown. This sample was taken from a study of identical twins. All donors were healthy, and all were Caucasian. Template switching added a universal primer site; cDNA carried unique molecular identifiers. One entry per CDR3 protein, called by TCRdb with MiXCR from the 5' RACE reads. The table lists some 240,000 distinct CDR3 sequences, 8% to 11% of them singletons. CDR3 length: 14 residues. The germline gives CDR1 MDHEN, CDR2 SYDVKM. V dropped 5 bases and J dropped 0 bases, with 11 bases sitting between them. Study findings and constraints: There is a chance that invariant MAIT and iNKT cells partially muddied zero-insertion analyses. Compared with models, monozygotic twins showed more out-of-frame TCR alpha sharing.

The chain carries TRBV28 and TRBJ2-7; D unclear. The clonotype comes from a man aged 45-60 years in good health. What was sequenced was memory T cells sorted from blood. As DNA, the CDR3 is TGTGCCAGCAGTACCATAATTAACTCCTACGAGCAGTACTTC. This gives the protein CASSTIINSYEQYF.